The 11 T cell receptor beta chains in this list originate from one sample, sequenced in a study of cytomegalovirus exposure and HLA in healthy donors. With 60 Vbeta and 13 Jbeta primers, the PCR was carried out. Data came from immunoSEQ multiplex PCR; TCRdb stores just in-frame clones and leaves some out. Of about 150,000 clones in the sample, 50% to 75% were seen once. Input material: PBMCs. These receptors came from a woman aged 55-75 years in good health and CMV-seropositive.

The CDR3 nucleotides are TGTGCCAGCAGCTTAGCACAGGGGGCTGGCGAGCAGTACTTC. Translating gives CASSLAQGAGEQYF. V is TRBV7-8 and J is TRBJ2-7; 9 nucleotides line up with TRBD1. The germline CDR1 and CDR2 sequences are SGHVS and FQNEAQ. CDR3 size: 14 residues. V shed 0 bases, J shed 6 bases, and the junction held 3 bases outside the gene matches.

The J gene is TRBJ1-5, the V gene TRBV6-1, with 7 bases identical to TRBD1. The CDR3 sequence is 16 residues long. Germline trimming cut 3 bases from V and 3 bases from J; bases unmatched to any gene: 8. The germline gives CDR1 MNHNS, CDR2 SASEGT. In nucleotides, the CDR3 is TGTGCCAGCAGTGACCCGGGACAGCCCCTCAATCAGCCCCAGCATTTT. Its translation is CASSDPGQPLNQPQHF.

The V gene is TRBV4-1, the J gene TRBJ2-3; D gene ambiguous. V was pared by 0 bases and J by 6 bases, with 4 bases between. Germline-derived CDR1 and CDR2 are MGHRA and YSYEKL. This CDR3 is built from 12 residues. The DNA for the CDR3 is TGCGCCAGCAGCCAAGACTACGATACGCAGTATTTT. Protein sequence: CASSQDYDTQYF.

This clone was counted a single time. The chain's CDR3 is CASSQGGQALNEKLFF. DNA for the CDR3: TGCGCCAGCAGCCAAGGAGGACAGGCGTTAAATGAAAAACTGTTTTTT. The J gene is TRBJ1-4, the V gene TRBV4-3; 7 bases agree with TRBD1. Trimming at V came to 1 base and at J to 5 bases, leaving 7 bases not matched to a gene. Germline loops: CDR1 LGHNA, CDR2 YSLEER. The CDR3 consists of 16 residues.

The chain recombines TRBV30 with TRBJ1-1; D perhaps matches TRBD1 (5 bases). Trimming cost V 4 bases and J 4 bases, with 16 bases left between them. Germline assignment: CDR1 GTSNPN and CDR2 SVGIG (reference sequence). The CDR3 runs to 14 residues. The CDR3 nucleotides are TGTGCCTGGACCTGGGGGGGGGAGGGCACTGAAGCTTTCTTT. Its translation is CAWTWGGEGTEAFF. The variable domain in full, with the rest retrieved from reference TRBV30 and TRBJ1-1, is SQTIHQWPATLVQPVGSPLSLECTVEGTSNPNLYWYRQAAGRGLQLLFYSVGIGQISSEVPQNLSASRPQDRQFILSSKKLLLSDSGFYLCAWTWGGEGTEAFFGQGTRLTVV.

The chain combines TRBV15 with TRBJ2-3; 13 bases map to TRBD2. The CDR3 is made up of 17 amino acids. Germline V lookup: CDR1 LNHNV, CDR2 YYDKDF (reference sequence). The junction had 5 bases not matched to a gene; V was cut back by 4 bases and J by 1 base. The CDR3 protein is CATSTKTSGRGTDTQYF. CDR3 nucleotide sequence: TGTGCCACCAGCACGAAAACTAGCGGGAGGGGCACAGATACGCAGTATTTT.

The DNA of the CDR3 is TGTGCCAGAAGCTCATCCTCAGGGGGTATCAGTTTGGATACGCAGTATTTT. Protein: CARSSSSGGISLDTQYF. This chain connects TRBV5-3 to TRBJ2-3; 7 positions match TRBD1. TRBV5-3 is recorded as an ORF, its role being uncertain. J gave up 6 bases and V 3 bases, and 16 bases lay outside the gene matches. The CDR3 contains 17 residues.

The chain couples TRBV12-5 to TRBJ2-3; the match to TRBD2 covers 7 bases. Germline-derived CDR1 and CDR2 are LGHNT and FRNRAP. V shed 0 bases and J 0 bases; nucleotides not matched to a gene: 9. This CDR3 comprises 18 residues. The CDR3 protein is CASGLVRDGTMSTDTQYF. In DNA form, the CDR3 reads TGTGCTAGTGGTTTGGTACGGGACGGGACTATGAGCACAGATACGCAGTATTTT.

J is TRBJ2-7 and V is TRBV5-4; 7 positions agree with TRBD2. The CDR3 sequence is 15 residues long. The germline gives CDR1 SGHNT, CDR2 YYREEE (reference sequence). V was clipped by 4 bases and J by 3 bases; unmatched bases: 10. CDR3 in amino acids: CASSPLVGGDYEQYF. The CDR3 coding sequence is TGTGCCAGCAGCCCTCTTGTGGGAGGGGACTACGAGCAGTACTTC.

The chain combines TRBV2 with TRBJ2-3; D call uncertain. Germline V gives CDR1 SNHLY, CDR2 FYNNEI. V was cut by 2 bases and J by 2 bases, with 8 bases left in between. The CDR3 length is 14 residues. CDR3 region: CASSESRVTDTQYF. In nucleotides, the CDR3 is TGTGCCAGCAGTGAAAGCCGAGTCACAGATACGCAGTATTTT.

The CDR3 reads CASSRQGLNTIYF. The CDR3 bases are TGTGCCAGCAGCAGACAGGGGCTCAACACCATATATTTT. The V and J genes are TRBV28 and TRBJ1-3; 8 bases are a match to TRBD1. Germline V gene lookup returns CDR1 MDHEN and CDR2 SYDVKM. V dropped 6 bases and J dropped 7; count of bases not matched to a gene: 5. This CDR3 spans 13 amino acids.